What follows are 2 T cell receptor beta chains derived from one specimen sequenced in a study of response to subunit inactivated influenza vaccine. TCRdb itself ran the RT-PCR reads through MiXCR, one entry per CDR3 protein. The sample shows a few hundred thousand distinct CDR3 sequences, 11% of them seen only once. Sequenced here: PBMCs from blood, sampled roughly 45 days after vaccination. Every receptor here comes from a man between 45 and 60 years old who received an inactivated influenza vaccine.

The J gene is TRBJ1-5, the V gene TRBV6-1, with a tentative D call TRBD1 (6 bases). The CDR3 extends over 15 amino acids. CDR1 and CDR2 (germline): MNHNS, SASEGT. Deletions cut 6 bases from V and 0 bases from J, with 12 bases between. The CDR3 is CASRGTPYSNQPQHF. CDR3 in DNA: TGTGCCAGCAGGGGGACACCCTATAGCAATCAGCCCCAGCATTTT.

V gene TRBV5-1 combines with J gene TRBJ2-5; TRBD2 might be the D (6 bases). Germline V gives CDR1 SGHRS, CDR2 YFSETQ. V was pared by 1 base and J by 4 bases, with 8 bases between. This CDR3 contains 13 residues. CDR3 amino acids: CASSLWRGETQYF. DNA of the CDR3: TGCGCCAGCAGCTTGTGGAGGGGAGAGACCCAGTACTTC.